What follows are 20 T cell receptor beta chains derived from one specimen sequenced in a study of early T cells in non-severe SARS-CoV-2 infection. TCRdb re-derived calls from the 5' RACE reads in MiXCR, one entry per CDR3 protein. The table lists about 37,000 distinct CDR3 sequences, 4.5% to 7% of them singletons. Sequenced input: whole blood. The receptors derive from an adult who was a healthcare worker with PCR-confirmed SARS-CoV-2 infection or an uninfected control (not recorded which).

V is TRBV30 and J is TRBJ2-2, with D perhaps given as TRBD1 or TRBD2 (5 bases each). Trimming took 8 bases from V and 4 from J, leaving 11 bases between them. From germline, CDR1 is GTSNPN and CDR2 SVGIG (reference sequence). The length of the CDR3 is 12 residues. The DNA of the CDR3 is TGTGCCGGCCGGGACGTCACCGGGGAGCTGTTTTTT. Its protein is CAGRDVTGELFF.

This clonotype was observed at least ten times. The V gene is TRBV7-3, the J gene TRBJ1-6; D gene unclear. Germline V lookup: CDR1 SGHTA, CDR2 FQGTGA. There are 13 residues in the CDR3. V was cut by 5 bases and J by 1 base, with 3 bases left in between. The CDR3 DNA reads as TGTGCCAGCAGCCAGTCCTATAATTCACCCCTCCACTTT. It yields the protein CASSQSYNSPLHF.

This clonotype has ten or more counts. V gene TRBV2 combines with J gene TRBJ2-5; D is undetermined. Trimming left V 4 bases short and J 2 bases short, with 11 bases between. Germline assignment: CDR1 SNHLY and CDR2 FYNNEI. The CDR3 length is 14 residues. The CDR3 DNA reads TGTGCCAGCAGTGGGCAGTCCGCGCAAGAGACCCAGTACTTC. Amino acid sequence: CASSGQSAQETQYF.

At least ten counts were recorded for this clonotype. The V and J genes are TRBV10-3 and TRBJ2-7; TRBD1 matches 7 bases. CDR3 size: 15 residues. The germline V gene encodes CDR1 ENHRY and CDR2 SYGVKD. V shed 6 bases and J 2 bases; nucleotides not matched to a gene: 10. The CDR3 region is CAIRENGDSPYEQYF. CDR3 coding DNA: TGTGCCATCAGGGAGAATGGGGACAGTCCCTACGAGCAGTACTTC.

This clonotype has ten or more counts. The chain combines TRBV6-6 with TRBJ1-5, with 9 bases identical to TRBD1. In germline, CDR1 is MNHNY, CDR2 SVGAGI (reference sequence). This CDR3 is built from 15 residues. With V trimmed by 7 bases and J by 6 bases, 10 bases remained unmatched. CDR3 loop: CASTGDREAIQPQHF. DNA for the CDR3: TGTGCCAGCACCGGGGACAGGGAGGCGATTCAGCCCCAGCATTTT.

At least ten counts were recorded for this clonotype. The rearrangement joins TRBV12-3 or TRBV12-4 to TRBJ2-6; TRBD1 matches 7 bases. The CDR3 has 16 residues. With 1 base clipped from V and 2 bases from J, the junction kept 2 bases outside the gene matches. The CDR3 DNA sequence: TGTGCCAGCAGTTTAGGAGGGGGCGCTGGGGCCAACGTCCTGACTTTC. This sequence encodes CASSLGGGAGANVLTF.

This clonotype was seen repeatedly, ten times or more. This sequence joins TRBV11-3 and TRBJ2-1, with D uncertain. Trimming removed 0 bases from V and 0 bases from J, with 12 bases in between. The CDR3 totals 17 residues. CDR1 SGHNT and CDR2 YENEEA come from the germline V gene. This CDR3 is CASSLDRAASSYNEQFF. For the CDR3, the DNA is TGTGCCAGCAGCTTAGATAGGGCGGCCAGCTCCTACAATGAGCAGTTCTTC.

This clonotype was observed at least ten times. V and J are TRBV2 and TRBJ2-7; either TRBD1 or TRBD2 may fit D (5 bases each). The length of the CDR3 is 12 residues. Germline-derived CDR1 and CDR2 are SNHLY and FYNNEI. V was trimmed by 8 bases and J by 0 bases, leaving 8 bases between them. CDR3 residues: CASGGSSYEQYF. The CDR3 DNA sequence: TGTGCCAGCGGGGGAAGCTCCTACGAGCAGTACTTC.

This clonotype was counted many times. The genes are TRBV29-1 and TRBJ1-2; D is ambiguous. CDR3 length: 11 amino acids. Trimming shortened V by 7 bases and J by 5 bases, and 11 bases separated the two germline ends. The germline CDR1 and CDR2 sequences are SQVTM and ANQGSEA. The CDR3 sequence is CSAFFGYGYTF. The CDR3 nucleotides read TGCAGCGCGTTCTTCGGGTATGGCTACACCTTC.

In the case of this clonotype: This may be a read error, as it is one base from a much larger clone. The chain is built from TRBV12-3 or TRBV12-4 and TRBJ2-7; D may be TRBD1 (5 bases). The CDR3 consists of 14 residues. The CDR3 DNA reads TGTGCCAGCAGCCTCAGGGCCACCTTCTACGGGCAGTACTTC. Its protein product is CASSLRATFYGQYF.

This chain joins TRBV7-2 and TRBJ2-4, with D tentatively TRBD2 (5 bases). The CDR3 contains 14 residues. V lost 5 bases and J 5 bases, leaving 13 bases between the germline ends. Germline V gene sequence: CDR1 SGHTA, CDR2 FQGNSA. The CDR3 is CASSPTSSQNIQYF. The CDR3 DNA reads as TGTGCCAGCAGCCCCACTAGTTCCCAAAACATTCAGTACTTC.

As for this clonotype: A read error is possible here, since a much larger clone lies one base away. The chain links TRBV11-2 to TRBJ2-5, with 13 bases that match TRBD2. CDR3 size: 16 residues. Germline V CDR1 and CDR2: SGHAT, FQNNGV. The CDR3 DNA reads as TGTGACAGCAGCTCAGGGACTAGCGGGATAGTAGAGACCCAGTACTTC. Amino acid sequence: CDSSSGTSGIVETQYF.

This clonotype has a count of ten or more. The V gene is TRBV20-1, the J gene TRBJ1-2; D remains unclear. CDR1 and CDR2 from the germline V gene are DFQATT and SNEGSKA (reference sequence). V was shortened by 4 bases and J by 4 bases, with 16 bases between the two germline ends. The CDR3 is 14 amino acids. The CDR3 DNA is TGCAGTGCTACGGATCGAAGGGAGAGCTATGGCTACACCTTC. This translates into CSATDRRESYGYTF.

This clonotype has at least ten counts. V and J are TRBV4-3 and TRBJ2-7; D ambiguous. CDR3 length: 14 residues. From germline, CDR1 is LGHNA and CDR2 YSLEER. The V end was cut by 1 base, the J end by 2 bases, with 9 bases between. The CDR3 DNA reads TGCGCCAGCAGCCAAGGATTTCCTGCCTACGAGCAGTACTTC. Its translation is CASSQGFPAYEQYF.

The chain is built from TRBV11-3 and TRBJ2-1, with 8 positions matching TRBD2. The J segment lost 10 bases and the V segment lost 5 bases, leaving 10 bases of the junction unmatched. The CDR3 contains 14 residues. Germline V gives CDR1 SGHNT, CDR2 YENEEA. In nucleotides, the CDR3 is TGTGCCAGCAGCCGACGGGAGGGACTTCAGGAGCAGTTCTTC. It codes for CASSRREGLQEQFF.

This clonotype was seen repeatedly, ten times or more. The chain links TRBV4-3 to TRBJ1-2; no firm D call. V was pared by 1 base and J by 3 bases, with 12 bases between. Germline CDR1 and CDR2: LGHNA and YSLEER. This CDR3 comprises 15 residues. CDR3 in DNA: TGCGCCAGCAGCCAAGGCAGGAGGTTGGACTATGGCTACACCTTC. Translated: CASSQGRRLDYGYTF.

Many counts were recorded for this clonotype. V gene TRBV11-2 combines with J gene TRBJ1-2; 9 bases agree with TRBD1. This CDR3 is built from 15 residues. Germline V gene lookup returns CDR1 SGHAT and CDR2 FQNNGV. J was trimmed by 7 bases and V by 5 bases; bases with no gene match: 11. In nucleotides, the CDR3 is TGTGCCAGCAGCAAAGGACCGGGACAGGGAGCTGGCTACACCTTC. This encodes CASSKGPGQGAGYTF.

This clonotype was counted many times. The rearrangement joins TRBV29-1 to TRBJ2-1; 10 bases agree with TRBD1. Germline CDR1 reads SQVTM; CDR2 reads ANQGSEA. This CDR3 region has 17 residues. V was clipped by 3 bases and J by 0 bases; unmatched bases: 8. As DNA, the CDR3 is TGCAGCGTTGAGGGACCGGGACAGGGGAGCTCCTACAATGAGCAGTTCTTC. It encodes CSVEGPGQGSSYNEQFF.

This clonotype was counted many times. V is TRBV7-2 and J is TRBJ1-3, with 8 bases lining up with TRBD1. In germline, CDR1 is SGHTA, CDR2 FQGNSA. V dropped 5 bases and J dropped 5; count of bases not matched to a gene: 8. The CDR3 extends over 15 amino acids. The CDR3 loop reads CASSAGGQGRNTIYF. The CDR3 region has the DNA TGTGCCAGCAGCGCCGGCGGACAGGGCAGAAACACCATATATTTT.

This chain joins TRBV11-3 and TRBJ2-3, with TRBD2 matching 15 bases. Germline V gene sequence: CDR1 SGHNT, CDR2 YENEEA. The CDR3 sequence is 16 residues long. V dropped 6 bases and J dropped 3; count of bases not matched to a gene: 4. CDR3 nucleotides: TGTGCCAGCAGGCCGGGACTAGCGGGAGGAACAGATACGCAGTATTTT. This translates into CASRPGLAGGTDTQYF.